This passage covers 20 T cell receptor beta chains from one sample sequenced in a study of blood T cell repertoires in COVID-19. Profiling relied on immunoSEQ multiplex PCR, and the TCRdb table lists in-frame clones only, not all of them. The sample consists of about 230,000 clones, roughly 85% of them appearing once. Specimen: peripheral blood. The receptors were gathered from a woman between 65 and 79 years old with active or convalescent COVID-19.

The CDR3 DNA sequence: TGTGCCAGTAGTATAAGTGGGGACTTAAACATTCAGTACTTC. This encodes CASSISGDLNIQYF. The V call is TRBV19, the J call TRBJ2-4, with D possibly TRBD2 on 6 matching bases. Between the trimmed V and J ends, which lost 2 bases and 6 bases, there was a span of 11 bases. Looked up from germline, CDR1 is LNHDA and CDR2 is SQIVND (reference sequence). The CDR3 contains 14 residues.

V is TRBV27 and J is TRBJ2-1; the match to TRBD2 covers 12 bases. Germline assignment: CDR1 MNHEY and CDR2 SMNVEV (reference sequence). The CDR3 extends over 16 amino acids. J was trimmed by 6 bases and V by 2 bases; bases with no gene match: 5. CDR3 in amino acids: CASSLTSGGSLNEQFF. The CDR3 nucleotides are TGTGCCAGCAGTTTAACTAGCGGGGGGTCCCTCAATGAGCAGTTCTTC.

The chain is built from TRBV2 and TRBJ2-2; 8 bases align to TRBD1. Germline loops: CDR1 SNHLY, CDR2 FYNNEI. The CDR3 extends over 17 amino acids. V lost 5 bases and J lost 5; bases outside the gene matches: 13. The CDR3 sequence is CASSPTTPGQGTGELFF. The CDR3 coding sequence is TGTGCCAGCAGTCCGACCACCCCAGGACAGGGAACCGGGGAGCTGTTTTTT.

DNA of the CDR3: TGTGCCACTTCGCTAACAGATACGCAGTATTTT. Translating gives CATSLTDTQYF. This rearrangement joins TRBV2 to TRBJ2-3; D uncertain. The germline V gene has CDR1 SNHLY and CDR2 FYNNEI. The CDR3 contains 11 residues. V was clipped by 10 bases and J by 3 bases, with 8 bases between them.

V gene TRBV10-3 combines with J gene TRBJ2-2; D not resolved. The CDR3 loop spans 14 amino acids. Trimming pared 0 bases from V and 6 bases from J, leaving 8 bases between. Germline V gives CDR1 ENHRY, CDR2 SYGVKD. This CDR3 is CAISESMVAGELFF. CDR3 DNA sequence: TGTGCCATCAGTGAGTCGATGGTAGCCGGGGAGCTGTTTTTT.

The chain combines TRBV7-8 with TRBJ2-5; weak D call: TRBD2 (5 bases). The CDR3 covers 15 residues. Germline V CDR1 and CDR2: SGHVS, FQNEAQ. V shed 4 bases and J shed 6 bases, with 18 bases lying between them. The CDR3 spells CASSSERPSRQTQYF. CDR3 DNA: TGTGCCAGCAGCTCTGAACGTCCTAGCAGGCAGACCCAGTACTTC.

The V and J genes are TRBV5-6 and TRBJ1-2; D uncertain. Germline CDR1 SGHDT, CDR2 YYEEEE. The CDR3 length is 14 residues. V lost 4 bases and J lost 4, with 14 bases in between. The CDR3 coding sequence is TGTGCCAGCAGCCCCGCGCGGGGTAGCTATGGCTACACCTTC. As protein: CASSPARGSYGYTF.

This clone was found a few times. The chain uses TRBV28 and TRBJ1-4; 9 bases fit TRBD1. The CDR3 runs to 16 residues. The germline gives CDR1 MDHEN, CDR2 SYDVKM. The V and J ends lost 4 bases and 8 bases, in that order; junction bases with no gene match: 11. CDR3: CASSYTTGTGTEKLFF. The CDR3 DNA reads TGTGCCAGCAGTTATACCACCGGGACAGGGACCGAAAAACTGTTTTTT. Using reference TRBV28 and TRBJ1-4 for the parts outside the CDR3, the full variable domain is DVKVTQSSRYLVKRTGEKVFLECVQDMDHENMFWYRQDPGLGLRLIYFSYDVKMKEKGDIPEGYSVSREKKERFSLILESASTNQTSMYLCASSYTTGTGTEKLFFGSGTQLSVL.

The CDR3 DNA follows: TGCAGTGCTAGTGGGCAGATGATGGCATATTTT. Translating it yields CSASGQMMAYF. The chain joins TRBV20-1 to TRBJ2-3; no clear D. Trimming stripped 3 bases from V and 15 bases from J, with 16 bases between. The CDR3 is made up of 11 amino acids. The V gene's germline CDR1 is DFQATT and CDR2 SNEGSKA (reference sequence).

V gene TRBV3-1 (or the pseudogene TRBV3-2) combines with J gene TRBJ2-1; 8 positions match TRBD2. Germline trimming cut 2 bases from V and 4 bases from J; bases unmatched to any gene: 4. CDR3 length: 15 residues. From germline, CDR1 is LGHDT and CDR2 YNNKEL (reference sequence). The CDR3: CASSQIGGDYNEQFF. CDR3 sequence (DNA): TGTGCCAGCAGCCAAATCGGGGGGGATTACAATGAGCAGTTCTTC.

V gene TRBV6-6 combines with J gene TRBJ2-1; 9 nucleotides match TRBD1. Unmatched junction bases numbered 7, after V lost 6 bases and J lost 1 base. Germline V gives CDR1 MNHNY, CDR2 SVGAGI (reference sequence). The CDR3 loop spans 16 amino acids. The CDR3 DNA follows: TGTGCCAGCAGCCCCTCGGACAGGGGTTCCTACAATGAGCAGTTCTTC. Its protein product is CASSPSDRGSYNEQFF.

The gene calls are TRBV7-9 and TRBJ1-1; TRBD1 agrees at 7 bases. V lost 2 bases and J lost 1; bases outside the gene matches: 4. CDR1 SEHNR and CDR2 FQNEAQ come from the germline V gene (reference sequence). CDR3 length: 15 amino acids. Here the CDR3 DNA reads TGTGCCAGCAGCTTAACAGGGGCTGGGAACACTGAAGCTTTCTTT. Translated, it gives CASSLTGAGNTEAFF.

The gene calls are TRBV6-2 or TRBV6-3 and TRBJ1-1, with 7 positions matching TRBD1. The CDR3 contains 15 residues. From germline, CDR1 is MNHEY and CDR2 SVGEGT. The J segment lost 5 bases and the V segment lost 4 bases, leaving 10 bases of the junction unmatched. CDR3 sequence reads: CASSSHMTGSTEAFF. The CDR3 bases are TGTGCCAGCAGTTCCCATATGACAGGGTCGACTGAAGCTTTCTTT.

V gene TRBV6-2 or TRBV6-3 combines with J gene TRBJ2-1; D is ambiguous. In germline, CDR1 is MNHEY, CDR2 SVGEGT. This CDR3 has 14 amino acids. The V end was cut by 2 bases, the J end by 6 bases, with 11 bases between. The CDR3 reads CASSYNSPINEQFF. The CDR3 region has the DNA TGTGCCAGCAGTTACAACTCCCCGATCAATGAGCAGTTCTTC.

This clone was picked up one time. The chain couples TRBV4-2 to TRBJ1-3, with 8 bases that match TRBD1. Germline-derived CDR1 and CDR2 are LGHNA and YNFKEQ. Unmatched junction bases numbered 2, after V lost 0 bases and J lost 4 bases. This CDR3 has 15 amino acids. In DNA, the CDR3 is TGTGCCAGCAGCCAAGACAGGGGGCGCGGAAACACCATATATTTT. This encodes CASSQDRGRGNTIYF.

This clone was detected ten times or more. J is TRBJ2-1 and V is TRBV5-4; 9 bases fit TRBD2. CDR3 length: 15 amino acids. Germline CDR1 and CDR2: SGHNT and YYREEE (reference sequence). Unmatched junction bases numbered 13, after V lost 5 bases and J lost 10 bases. The chain's CDR3 is CASSSTLAGLNEQFF. The CDR3 region has the DNA TGTGCCAGCAGTTCCACGCTAGCGGGACTCAACGAGCAGTTCTTC.

The genes are TRBV4-3 and TRBJ1-2; TRBD1 aligns across 7 bases. The junction had 14 bases not matched to a gene; V was cut back by 4 bases and J by 6 bases. Germline assignment: CDR1 LGHNA and CDR2 YSLEER. The CDR3 is 16 amino acids. CDR3 amino acids: CASSPTRGGQKNGYTF. For the CDR3, the DNA is TGCGCCAGCAGCCCGACTCGAGGGGGACAGAAGAATGGCTACACCTTC.

The V gene is TRBV4-1, the J gene TRBJ1-5; D is uncertain. V gave up 2 bases and J gave up 4 bases, with 3 bases separating them. Germline V lookup: CDR1 MGHRA, CDR2 YSYEKL. This CDR3 spans 12 amino acids. CDR3 DNA: TGCGCCAGCAGCCAACCTAATCAGCCCCAGCATTTT. Protein product: CASSQPNQPQHF.

V gene TRBV6-5 combines with J gene TRBJ1-4; TRBD1 matches at 7 bases. The CDR3 runs 15 residues. The germline V gene has CDR1 MNHEY and CDR2 SVGAGI. Trimming at V came to 6 bases and at J to 1 base, leaving 5 bases not matched to a gene. The CDR3 spells CASSRTGVTNEKLFF. Written as DNA, the CDR3 is TGTGCCAGCAGCCGCACAGGGGTAACTAATGAAAAACTGTTTTTT.

V usage is TRBV28 and J usage is TRBJ2-1, with 8 nucleotides matching TRBD2. CDR1 is MDHEN, CDR2 SYDVKM, per germline. V gave up 5 bases and J gave up 8 bases; unmatched junction bases: 14. CDR3 length: 16 amino acids. For the CDR3, the DNA is TGTGCCAGCAGTGGGGGCGGGACTAGTGGTCTCCATGAGCAGTTCTTC. This gives the protein CASSGGGTSGLHEQFF.